Below, 14 T cell receptor beta chains from the same sample are listed, as sequenced in a study of blood T cell repertoires in COVID-19. Libraries were prepared by immunoSEQ multiplex PCR; TCRdb keeps only in-frame clonotypes and omits some of them. Seen here are hundreds of thousands of clones, approximately 90% observed once, and the top ten hold over 10%. Sequenced input: peripheral blood. The receptor source for this set is a woman in her fifties or sixties with COVID-19, enrolled during active disease.

V is TRBV28 and J is TRBJ1-3, with a tentative D call TRBD1 (5 bases). Germline CDR1 and CDR2: MDHEN and SYDVKM. This CDR3 region has 14 residues. Trimming took off 2 bases at V and 8 bases at J, with 13 bases between the two ends. In nucleotides, the CDR3 is TGTGCCAGCAGTTTAGGTGGGGCGTTCTACACCATATATTTT. Its translation: CASSLGGAFYTIYF.

The chain carries TRBV10-2 and TRBJ1-6, with TRBD1 identical over 12 bases. The CDR3 length is 17 residues. Germline CDR1 WSHSY, CDR2 SAAADI. Unmatched junction bases numbered 10, after V lost 7 bases and J lost 6 bases. CDR3: CASTGTGGSFGNSPLHF. Here the CDR3 DNA reads TGCGCCAGCACCGGGACAGGGGGCTCGTTTGGTAATTCACCCCTCCACTTT.

The rearrangement joins TRBV6-5 to TRBJ2-7; maybe TRBD2 (5 bases). V was clipped by 8 bases and J by 0 bases, with 11 bases between them. This CDR3 region has 13 residues. Germline-derived CDR1 and CDR2 are MNHEY and SVGAGI. CDR3 protein: CASEGWSSYEQYF. The CDR3 DNA sequence: TGTGCCAGCGAGGGATGGAGCTCCTACGAGCAGTACTTC.

The rearrangement links TRBV18 to TRBJ2-1; TRBD2 agrees at 15 bases. The CDR3 is 16 amino acids. From germline, CDR1 is KGHSH and CDR2 LQKENI. V trimming: 6 bases; J trimming: 9 bases; junction bases outside the gene matches: 9. The CDR3: CASSPGLAGGVGEQFF. In DNA, the CDR3 is TGTGCCAGCTCCCCCGGACTAGCGGGGGGGGTGGGTGAGCAGTTCTTC.

V gene TRBV29-1 combines with J gene TRBJ1-1, with 7 bases matching TRBD1. The CDR3 consists of 13 residues. Per germline, CDR1 SQVTM and CDR2 ANQGSEA. V trimming: 6 bases; J trimming: 5 bases; junction bases outside the gene matches: 9. The CDR3 DNA reads TGCAGCGTCGTCCGTTCGACAGGGACTGAAGCTTTCTTT. This gives the protein CSVVRSTGTEAFF. Complete variable domain (other parts from reference TRBV29-1 and TRBJ1-1): SAVISQKPSRDICQRGTSLTIQCQVDSQVTMMFWYRQQPGQSLTLIATANQGSEATYESGFVIDKFPISRPNLTFSTLTVSNMSPEDSSIYLCSVVRSTGTEAFFGQGTRLTVV.

The chain is built from TRBV9 and TRBJ1-1; 9 nucleotides line up with TRBD1. Looked up from germline, CDR1 is SGDLS and CDR2 is YYNGEE. Unmatched junction bases numbered 7, after V lost 2 bases and J lost 5 bases. The CDR3 runs 15 residues. CDR3 residues: CASSVTGGSGTEAFF. The CDR3, as DNA: TGTGCCAGCAGCGTTACAGGGGGCAGTGGGACTGAAGCTTTCTTT.

This rearrangement joins TRBV7-9 to TRBJ2-7; 8 nucleotides line up with TRBD1. The CDR3 sequence is 16 residues long. J gave up 5 bases and V 0 bases, and 9 bases lay outside the gene matches. Germline-derived CDR1 and CDR2 are SEHNR and FQNEAQ (reference sequence). For the CDR3, the DNA is TGTGCCAGCAGCTTAGCACAGGGGGAGAGAGGCCACGAGCAGTACTTC. Translation gives CASSLAQGERGHEQYF.

The J gene is TRBJ2-5, the V gene TRBV18, with D possibly being TRBD2 (5 bases). V shed 0 bases and J shed 7 bases, with 9 bases lying between them. This CDR3 contains 13 residues. The germline gives CDR1 KGHSH, CDR2 LQKENI. CDR3 residues: CASSPPTGGTQYF. The CDR3, as DNA: TGTGCCAGCTCACCACCTACCGGAGGGACCCAGTACTTC.

The gene calls are TRBV5-5 and TRBJ1-2; D might be TRBD1 (6 bases). CDR1 is SGHKS, CDR2 YYEKEE, per germline (reference sequence). The CDR3 totals 12 residues. Trimming cost V 0 bases and J 8 bases, with 8 bases left between them. CDR3 nucleotide sequence: TGTGCCAGCAGCTTGGCCAGGGGAGGCTACACCTTC. Amino acid sequence: CASSLARGGYTF.

The V call is TRBV19, the J call TRBJ2-3; a possible D gene is TRBD1 (5 bases). The CDR3 loop spans 14 amino acids. V was shortened by 5 bases and J by 2 bases, with 11 bases between the two germline ends. Germline lookup yields CDR1 LNHDA and CDR2 SQIVND (reference sequence). The CDR3 loop reads CASSVQGSTDTQYF. DNA of the CDR3: TGTGCCAGTAGTGTCCAGGGTTCCACAGATACGCAGTATTTT.

The V gene is TRBV4-2, the J gene TRBJ2-5, with D perhaps matching TRBD1 (6 bases). The CDR3 is 17 amino acids. V was shortened by 0 bases and J by 0 bases, with 14 bases between the two germline ends. Germline loops: CDR1 LGHNA, CDR2 YNFKEQ. CDR3 in amino acids: CASSQDRTRGYQETQYF. The CDR3, as DNA: TGTGCCAGCAGCCAAGATCGGACGAGGGGGTACCAAGAGACCCAGTACTTC.

The chain links TRBV7-3 to TRBJ1-1; 7 nucleotides match TRBD1. The length of the CDR3 is 15 residues. The V gene's germline CDR1 is SGHTA and CDR2 FQGTGA. V lost 1 base to trimming and J lost 1 base; unmatched junction nucleotides: 3. The CDR3 region is CASSLNQGGNTEAFF. Written as DNA, the CDR3 is TGTGCCAGCAGCTTAAACCAGGGGGGGAACACTGAAGCTTTCTTT.

This chain joins TRBV5-1 and TRBJ1-6; D is uncertain. This CDR3 contains 13 residues. The germline CDR1 and CDR2 sequences are SGHRS and YFSETQ. V was shortened by 6 bases and J by 9 bases, with 13 bases between the two germline ends. The CDR3 DNA sequence: TGCGCCAGCAAAGAACCAGGAATTTCACCCCTCCACTTT. This gives the protein CASKEPGISPLHF.

The CDR3 is CASSPNGGNYNTDTQYF. The DNA for the CDR3 is TGTGCCAGCAGCCCTAACGGAGGGAACTACAACACAGATACGCAGTATTTT. The J gene is TRBJ2-3, the V gene TRBV7-3; possible D gene TRBD2, 6 bases. V shed 5 bases and J shed 2 bases, with 20 bases lying between them. The CDR3 extends over 17 amino acids. Germline V gives CDR1 SGHTA, CDR2 FQGTGA.